The 17 T cell receptor beta chains below were found in one sample sequenced in a study of T-cell reconstitution after alpha-beta-depleted transplantation in children. Using unique molecular identifiers, the investigators prepared the TCRbeta library. In TCRdb, the PCR reads were re-called with MiXCR into one record per CDR3 protein. The sample holds 200,000 to 250,000 distinct CDR3 sequences, 9.5% to 13% seen once. Specimen: PBMCs, collected before TCRalphabeta/CD19-depleted stem cell transplant. All receptors come from a child under three years old with acute myeloid leukemia, due to receive a stem cell transplant.

Regarding this clonotype: A single base separates this from a much larger clone, so it may be a read error. The chain links TRBV5-4 to TRBJ2-2; TRBD1 agrees at 8 bases. This CDR3 comprises 15 residues. Germline V lookup: CDR1 SGHNT, CDR2 YYREEE (reference sequence). In DNA, the CDR3 is TGTGTCAGCAGCTTGGTGTCAGGGGGCGGCGGGGAGCTGTTTTTT. This sequence encodes CVSSLVSGGGGELFF.

This clonotype was seen at least ten times. This chain uses TRBV29-1 with TRBJ2-1; D is unclear. Trimming cost V 4 bases and J 5 bases, with 6 bases left between them. This CDR3 has 11 residues. The germline V gene has CDR1 SQVTM and CDR2 ANQGSEA. The CDR3 protein is CSVGTNNEQFF. Written as DNA, the CDR3 is TGCAGCGTTGGGACCAACAATGAGCAGTTCTTC.

This clonotype was observed a handful of times. This chain connects TRBV18 to TRBJ1-1; 7 nucleotides line up with TRBD1. CDR3 size: 13 residues. The trim removed 5 bases at V and 4 bases at J, leaving 4 bases unmatched. CDR1 and CDR2 (germline): KGHSH, LQKENI. In DNA form, the CDR3 reads TGTGCCAGCTCAACTGCAGGGGGCACTGAAGCTTTCTTT. Translated: CASSTAGGTEAFF.

This clonotype was counted many times. The J gene is TRBJ1-2, the V gene TRBV7-9, with D perhaps TRBD1 (5 bases). The germline gives CDR1 SEHNR, CDR2 FQNEAQ (reference sequence). The ends were cut back, 5 bases at V and 3 bases at J, with 10 bases in the middle. This CDR3 is built from 13 residues. The CDR3 nucleotides are TGTGCCAGCAGCCTCTCAGGGCACTATGGCTACACCTTC. Protein: CASSLSGHYGYTF. The full variable domain, in which reference TRBV7-9 and TRBJ1-2 provide the parts outside the CDR3, is DTGVSQNPRHKITKRGQNVTFRCDPISEHNRLYWYRQTLGQGPEFLTYFQNEAQLEKSRLLSDRFSAERPKGSFSTLEIQRTEQGDSAMYLCASSLSGHYGYTFGSGTRLTVV.

This clonotype was seen a handful of times. This chain uses TRBV9 with TRBJ1-5; D is ambiguous. Per germline, CDR1 SGDLS and CDR2 YYNGEE. The CDR3 runs to 14 residues. Trimming took off 2 bases at V and 0 bases at J, with 6 bases between the two ends. The CDR3 sequence is CASSVSNSNQPQHF. Here the CDR3 DNA reads TGTGCCAGCAGCGTGTCTAATAGCAATCAGCCCCAGCATTTT.

This clonotype was picked up many times. The chain links TRBV20-1 to TRBJ2-7; D unresolved. The length of the CDR3 is 13 residues. Germline V lookup: CDR1 DFQATT, CDR2 SNEGSKA (reference sequence). Trimming pared 0 bases from V and 2 bases from J, leaving 8 bases between. CDR3 residues: CSARDRRTYEQYF. In DNA, the CDR3 is TGCAGTGCTAGAGATAGACGGACCTACGAGCAGTACTTC.

This clonotype was counted at least ten times. J is TRBJ1-5 and V is TRBV12-3 or TRBV12-4; the match to TRBD1 covers 10 bases. There are 13 residues in the CDR3. The junction had 1 base not matched to a gene; V was cut back by 6 bases and J by 5 bases. The CDR3 spells CASSGQGDQPQHF. The CDR3 coding sequence is TGTGCCAGCAGCGGACAGGGGGATCAGCCCCAGCATTTT.

This clonotype was recorded at least ten times. The chain is built from TRBV6-5 and TRBJ2-1, with 9 bases matching TRBD2. From germline, CDR1 is MNHEY and CDR2 SVGAGI. V was pared by 0 bases and J by 3 bases, with 3 bases of the junction left unmatched. This CDR3 is built from 16 residues. CDR3 bases: TGTGCCAGCAGTTACTCAGGACTAGCGTACTACAATGAGCAGTTCTTC. Residues: CASSYSGLAYYNEQFF.

This clonotype was seen at least ten times. The chain combines TRBV5-1 with TRBJ2-7, with TRBD1 as a possible D gene (5 bases). Per germline, CDR1 SGHRS and CDR2 YFSETQ. The V and J ends lost 4 bases and 4 bases respectively, with 6 bases between them. The CDR3 totals 11 residues. The CDR3 DNA reads TGCGCCAGCAGCGGGGCATACGAGCAGTACTTC. Residues: CASSGAYEQYF.

This clonotype has a count of ten or more. The genes are TRBV24-1 and TRBJ2-5, with D uncertain. CDR3 length equals 14 residues. Germline CDR1 reads KGHDR; CDR2 reads SFDVKD. V was cut by 5 bases and J by 2 bases, with 11 bases left in between. This CDR3 reads CATSAGNLQETQYF. CDR3 DNA: TGTGCCACCAGTGCTGGGAACCTTCAAGAGACCCAGTACTTC.

Points on this clonotype: A clone one base away is much larger, so this may be a read error. The CDR3 carries no conserved terminal phenylalanine or tryptophan, so it likely arises from a read error. V gene TRBV30 combines with J gene TRBJ2-3; D unclear. Germline CDR1 is GTSNPN and CDR2 is SVGIG (reference sequence). The CDR3 has 13 amino acids. Deletions cut 0 bases from V and 3 bases from J, with 7 bases between. CDR3 amino acids: CAWSVTLTDTQYL. The DNA of the CDR3 is TGTGCCTGGAGTGTAACGTTAACAGATACGCAGTATCTT.

This clonotype was detected many times. The genes are TRBV20-1 and TRBJ2-1; D is perhaps TRBD2 (5 bases). The CDR3 loop spans 16 amino acids. V lost 0 bases and J 1 base, leaving 13 bases between the germline ends. Germline CDR1 and CDR2: DFQATT and SNEGSKA (reference sequence). CDR3 DNA sequence: TGCAGTGCTAGAGAGTTCAGCGGTTCGTCCTACAATGAGCAGTTCTTC. Translated: CSAREFSGSSYNEQFF.

This clonotype has at least ten counts. The chain employs TRBV25-1 and TRBJ2-1; 9 positions match TRBD2. The CDR3 consists of 15 residues. Trimming took 1 base from V and 8 from J; bases not matched to a gene: 6. The germline V gene has CDR1 MGHDK and CDR2 SYGVNS. The CDR3 loop reads CASSEWSSGVDEQFF. The CDR3 nucleotides are TGTGCCAGCAGTGAATGGTCTAGCGGGGTCGATGAGCAGTTCTTC.

This clonotype was found many times. V usage is TRBV12-3 or TRBV12-4 and J usage is TRBJ2-3; D possibly uses TRBD1 or TRBD2 (5 bases each). Deletions cut 6 bases from V and 0 bases from J, with 10 bases between. The length of the CDR3 is 14 residues. The CDR3 spells CASRIGGSTDTQYF. CDR3 DNA: TGTGCCAGCAGGATTGGGGGTAGCACAGATACGCAGTATTTT.

The sample holds many counts of this clonotype. The chain couples TRBV12-3 or TRBV12-4 to TRBJ2-4, with D possibly matching TRBD1 (6 bases). Trimming cost V 3 bases and J 6 bases, with 15 bases left between them. The CDR3 consists of 15 residues. Here the CDR3 DNA reads TGTGCCAGCAGTTTCCTAGGGGGAAAAGGAAACATTCAGTACTTC. This sequence encodes CASSFLGGKGNIQYF.

This clonotype was detected many times. The rearrangement links TRBV20-1 to TRBJ2-2, with TRBD2 matching over 9 bases. This CDR3 region has 15 residues. The V gene end was trimmed by 1 base and the J gene end by 5 bases; junction bases not matched to a gene: 5. Germline V gene data show CDR1 as DFQATT and CDR2 as SNEGSKA (reference sequence). CDR3 sequence: CSARVAGVGTGELFF. Written as DNA, the CDR3 is TGCAGTGCTAGAGTAGCGGGAGTTGGAACCGGGGAGCTGTTTTTT.

The V and J genes are TRBV4-2 and TRBJ1-2; the D is unclear. Germline values: CDR1 LGHNA, CDR2 YNFKEQ. The CDR3 totals 13 residues. V dropped 4 bases and J dropped 8 bases, with 14 bases sitting between them. The CDR3 DNA sequence: TGTGCCAGCAGCCTCGGGATCCGCGGGGGCTACACCTTC. Amino acids: CASSLGIRGGYTF.